The 8 T cell receptor beta chains given below trace back to one sample, sequenced in a study of blood T cells in healthy people across ages. A sample-barcoded 5' primer and a J-beta primer mix were used in a second PCR of roughly 7 to 11 cycles. MiXCR, applied by TCRdb to the 5' RACE reads, yields one record per CDR3 protein. The sample consists of about 810,000 distinct CDR3 sequences, under 40% of them appearing once. Material: blood. The receptor set was obtained from a young man in good health.

The CDR3 loop is CAAEGFISPLHF. CDR3 in DNA: TGTGCCGCAGAGGGTTTTATTTCACCCCTCCACTTT. The chain couples TRBV3-1 to TRBJ1-6; D gene unclear. V was pared by 11 bases and J by 9 bases, with 14 bases between. Germline V CDR1 and CDR2: LGHDT, YNNKEL (reference sequence). The CDR3 extends over 12 amino acids.

A few counts support this clonotype. The chain employs TRBV28 and TRBJ1-1; no reliable D call. Per the germline V gene, CDR1 is MDHEN and CDR2 is SYDVKM. The CDR3 consists of 13 residues. V was pared by 6 bases and J by 6 bases, with 14 bases between. CDR3 DNA: TGTGCCAGCAGCCTAAACCCTAGGGCTGAAGCTTTCTTT. It codes for CASSLNPRAEAFF.

The chain joins TRBV4-1 to TRBJ1-1, with D unclear. Trimming removed 4 bases at V and 7 bases at J, with 16 bases between. This CDR3 comprises 14 residues. Germline lookup yields CDR1 MGHRA and CDR2 YSYEKL. CDR3: CASSRPIAEGEAFF. CDR3 DNA sequence: TGCGCCAGCAGCCGACCAATCGCGGAAGGTGAAGCTTTCTTT.

The rearrangement links TRBV4-1 to TRBJ1-4; D unclear. The CDR3 spans 13 residues. Trimming pared 0 bases from V and 14 bases from J, leaving 13 bases between. The germline V gene has CDR1 MGHRA and CDR2 YSYEKL. This chain's CDR3 is CASSQDRRKRLFF. In nucleotides, the CDR3 is TGCGCCAGCAGCCAAGACAGGAGGAAACGGCTGTTTTTT.

A few counts support this clonotype. J is TRBJ2-7 and V is TRBV20-1; tentatively, D is TRBD1 (5 bases). The CDR3 is 14 residues long. Per germline, CDR1 DFQATT and CDR2 SNEGSKA (reference sequence). Trimming took 0 bases from V and 5 from J, leaving 14 bases between them. The chain's CDR3 is CSARDSGSLHEQYF. The CDR3 region has the DNA TGCAGTGCTAGAGATTCAGGGTCTCTTCACGAGCAGTACTTC.

The chain links TRBV4-1 to TRBJ2-4, with D hard to call. CDR1 MGHRA and CDR2 YSYEKL come from the germline V gene. The CDR3 is 13 amino acids. Trimming removed 2 bases at V and 4 bases at J, with 6 bases between. This CDR3 is CASSQRLKNIQYF. CDR3 nucleotide sequence: TGCGCCAGCAGCCAAAGGCTGAAAAACATTCAGTACTTC.

This clonotype was seen a single time. A much larger clone is a single base away; this may be a read error. The rearrangement joins TRBV7-2 to TRBJ2-5, with D possibly matching TRBD2 (5 bases). CDR3 length equals 14 residues. Germline-derived CDR1 and CDR2 are SGHTA and FQGNSA. The CDR3 loop reads CASTRALAEETQDF. DNA of the CDR3: TGTGCCAGCACGCGGGCCCTAGCAGAAGAGACCCAGGACTTC.

This chain connects TRBV9 to TRBJ2-5; no firm D call. Trimming removed 1 base from V and 0 bases from J, with 7 bases in between. Germline CDR1 is SGDLS and CDR2 is YYNGEE. The CDR3 covers 14 residues. The CDR3 DNA reads TGTGCCAGCAGCGTAAGAGCGTACCAAGAGACCCAGTACTTC. Protein product: CASSVRAYQETQYF.